The 22 T cell receptor beta chains below all came from one sample that was sequenced in a study of blood T cell repertoires in COVID-19. Only in-frame clones appear in the TCRdb table, and some are missing; sequencing was by immunoSEQ multiplex PCR. The top ten hold about 12% of the sample, which has about 280,000 clones, 65% to 90% seen once. The specimen sequenced was peripheral blood. The source is an older woman with COVID-19, enrolled during active disease.

CDR3 nucleotides: TGTGCCAGCAGCTTGACAGGGGTTGACACTGAAGCTTTCTTT. The encoded protein is CASSLTGVDTEAFF. The chain joins TRBV5-6 to TRBJ1-1, with 7 bases fitting TRBD1. This CDR3 comprises 14 residues. V dropped 1 base and J dropped 3; count of bases not matched to a gene: 3. Germline-derived CDR1 and CDR2 are SGHDT and YYEEEE. Looking up the rest from reference TRBV5-6 and TRBJ1-1 gives the full variable domain: DAGVTQSPTHLIKTRGQQVTLRCSPKSGHDTVSWYQQALGQGPQFIFQYYEEEERQRGNFPDRFSGHQFPNYSSELNVNALLLGDSALYLCASSLTGVDTEAFFGQGTRLTVV.

The rearrangement joins TRBV29-1 to TRBJ2-6; D not certain. Looked up from germline, CDR1 is SQVTM and CDR2 is ANQGSEA. V lost 7 bases and J 0 bases, leaving 7 bases between the germline ends. This CDR3 region has 13 residues. The DNA of the CDR3 is TGCAGCGCGGCCCTCTCTGGGGCCAACGTCCTGACTTTC. It translates to CSAALSGANVLTF.

This clone was picked up one time. The rearrangement joins TRBV12-5 to TRBJ1-5; no firm D call. Trimming took off 6 bases at V and 4 bases at J, with 7 bases between the two ends. Germline V gene sequence: CDR1 LGHNT, CDR2 FRNRAP. The CDR3 extends over 12 amino acids. This CDR3 reads CASGPSNQPQHF. Written as DNA, the CDR3 is TGTGCTAGTGGCCCGAGTAATCAGCCCCAGCATTTT.

V and J are TRBV4-3 and TRBJ2-7; 8 nucleotides agree with TRBD1. The J segment lost 5 bases and the V segment lost 4 bases, leaving 7 bases of the junction unmatched. Germline V gives CDR1 LGHNA, CDR2 YSLEER. This CDR3 comprises 14 residues. The CDR3 protein is CASSPTQGAHEQYF. CDR3 nucleotides: TGCGCCAGCAGCCCAACGCAGGGGGCTCACGAGCAGTACTTC.

V gene TRBV5-5 combines with J gene TRBJ2-2; 11 bases align to TRBD2. The CDR3 is made up of 16 amino acids. Per germline, CDR1 SGHKS and CDR2 YYEKEE (reference sequence). V gave up 4 bases and J gave up 4 bases; unmatched junction bases: 6. The CDR3 DNA is TGTGCCAGCAGCCGGGGGACTAGCGGATTCACCGGGGAGCTGTTTTTT. Protein: CASSRGTSGFTGELFF.

This chain uses TRBV27 with TRBJ2-7, with 9 positions matching TRBD1. The length of the CDR3 is 12 residues. Per germline, CDR1 MNHEY and CDR2 SMNVEV (reference sequence). Germline trimming cut 8 bases from V and 5 bases from J; bases unmatched to any gene: 4. This CDR3 reads CASRTGAHEQYF. The CDR3 nucleotides are TGTGCCAGCCGGACAGGGGCCCACGAGCAGTACTTC.

The chain is built from TRBV9 and TRBJ2-2, with D possibly TRBD2 on 7 matching bases. In germline, CDR1 is SGDLS, CDR2 YYNGEE. Trimming removed 4 bases from V and 4 bases from J, with 14 bases in between. This CDR3 spans 15 amino acids. CDR3 residues: CASSPEGGATGELFF. The CDR3 nucleotides are TGTGCCAGCAGCCCTGAAGGGGGGGCCACCGGGGAGCTGTTTTTT.

CDR3 sequence reads: CASTRDQDTEAFF. The CDR3, as DNA: TGTGCCAGCACGAGGGATCAAGACACTGAAGCTTTCTTT. The chain carries TRBV2 and TRBJ1-1; no definite D call. Germline V gene lookup returns CDR1 SNHLY and CDR2 FYNNEI. The CDR3 loop spans 13 amino acids. Trimming took 7 bases from V and 3 from J, leaving 12 bases between them.

CDR3 protein: CASSPGTAGNTIYF. CDR3 coding DNA: TGTGCCAGCTCACCCGGGACAGCTGGAAACACCATATATTTT. This chain joins TRBV18 and TRBJ1-3, with TRBD1 identical over 7 bases. The germline gives CDR1 KGHSH, CDR2 LQKENI. CDR3 length equals 14 residues. The V gene end was trimmed by 3 bases and the J gene end by 2 bases; junction bases not matched to a gene: 1.

The genes are TRBV27 and TRBJ2-3; TRBD1 matches at 8 bases. The CDR3 totals 17 residues. Germline trimming cut 6 bases from V and 1 base from J; bases unmatched to any gene: 12. The germline V gene has CDR1 MNHEY and CDR2 SMNVEV (reference sequence). CDR3 sequence (DNA): TGTGCCAGCAGCCCGCAAATTCCGGGACAGGGCACAGATACGCAGTATTTT. This encodes CASSPQIPGQGTDTQYF.

CDR3 in amino acids: CASRVRGTTDTQYF. CDR3 coding DNA: TGTGCCAGCAGGGTCCGGGGGACCACAGATACGCAGTATTTT. J is TRBJ2-3 and V is TRBV2, with D perhaps TRBD2 (6 bases). Trimming cost V 6 bases and J 2 bases, with 12 bases left between them. This CDR3 comprises 14 residues. Germline CDR1 is SNHLY and CDR2 is FYNNEI.

This clone was seen a few times. J is TRBJ2-5 and V is TRBV29-1, with D tentatively TRBD1 (6 bases). Trimming cost V 6 bases and J 0 bases, with 11 bases left between them. The CDR3 consists of 13 residues. Germline V gene sequence: CDR1 SQVTM, CDR2 ANQGSEA. DNA of the CDR3: TGCAGCGTCAAGAGGGGGTACCAAGAGACCCAGTACTTC. Translating gives CSVKRGYQETQYF.

This clone showed up just once. The rearrangement links TRBV5-1 to TRBJ2-3, with TRBD1 matching over 8 bases. The germline V gene encodes CDR1 SGHRS and CDR2 YFSETQ. There are 14 residues in the CDR3. V shed 4 bases and J 4 bases; nucleotides not matched to a gene: 5. The CDR3 here is CASSADRGPDTQYF. In DNA form, the CDR3 reads TGCGCCAGCAGCGCAGACAGGGGACCAGATACGCAGTATTTT.

V and J are TRBV18 and TRBJ1-2; D not resolved. The CDR3 totals 13 residues. V was cut by 3 bases and J by 3 bases, with 8 bases left in between. Germline V gives CDR1 KGHSH, CDR2 LQKENI. The CDR3 bases are TGTGCCAGCTCACCGGGCAGCTACTATGGCTACACCTTC. As protein: CASSPGSYYGYTF.

The chain recombines TRBV6-2 or TRBV6-3 with TRBJ1-6; D gene unclear. This CDR3 has 14 amino acids. Trimming shortened V by 4 bases and J by 2 bases, and 6 bases separated the two germline ends. Germline V gene lookup returns CDR1 MNHEY and CDR2 SVGEGT. The CDR3 sequence: CASSLQTYNSPLHF. The CDR3 nucleotides are TGTGCCAGCAGTTTACAGACCTATAATTCACCCCTCCACTTT.

The chain recombines TRBV21-1 with TRBJ1-2; the tabulated D call, TRBD1, remains unverified against the DNA. TRBV21-1 is classified as a pseudogene. This CDR3 region has 16 residues. CDR3 nucleotide sequence: TGTGCCAGCGAGTACAGGGACCTCCTAACTAACTATGGCTACACCTTC. Amino acid sequence: CASEYRDLLTNYGYTF.

The chain has TRBV6-5 and TRBJ1-6; 7 bases are shared with TRBD1. V shed 10 bases and J 5 bases; nucleotides not matched to a gene: 8. Germline CDR1 reads MNHEY; CDR2 reads SVGAGI. CDR3 length: 14 amino acids. The CDR3 DNA sequence: TGTGCCACCCTCCGGGACAGCGATAATTCACCCCTCCACTTT. This translates into CATLRDSDNSPLHF.

The V gene is TRBV19, the J gene TRBJ1-6; D not resolved. Germline CDR1 reads LNHDA; CDR2 reads SQIVND (reference sequence). The CDR3 length is 12 residues. The V end was cut by 3 bases, the J end by 7 bases, with 4 bases between. CDR3 nucleotides: TGTGCCAGTAGTATTATAAATTCACCCCTCCACTTT. Translation gives CASSIINSPLHF.

The chain uses TRBV4-3 and TRBJ1-6; no clear D gene. Germline V lookup: CDR1 LGHNA, CDR2 YSLEER. V lost 1 base and J lost 7, with 5 bases in between. The CDR3 is 13 residues long. The CDR3 loop is CASSQAVNSPLHF. In DNA, the CDR3 is TGCGCCAGCAGCCAAGCGGTCAATTCACCCCTCCACTTT.

The genes are TRBV13 and TRBJ2-7; 8 nucleotides align to TRBD2. With V trimmed by 5 bases and J by 0 bases, 6 bases remained unmatched. The CDR3 sequence is 15 residues long. Germline lookup yields CDR1 PRHDT and CDR2 FYEKMQ (reference sequence). The CDR3: CASSPRGASSYEQYF. The DNA for the CDR3 is TGTGCCAGCAGCCCGCGGGGGGCGAGCTCCTACGAGCAGTACTTC.

The CDR3 is CASSPLFGEHEQYF. The CDR3 DNA is TGTGCCAGCTCACCACTTTTCGGTGAGCACGAGCAGTACTTC. The genes are TRBV18 and TRBJ2-7, with D unclear. From germline, CDR1 is KGHSH and CDR2 LQKENI. With 1 base removed from V and 5 bases from J, the gap between germline ends came to 12 bases. The CDR3 consists of 14 residues.

V and J are TRBV7-2 and TRBJ2-5; tentative D call: TRBD2 (5 bases). In germline, CDR1 is SGHTA, CDR2 FQGNSA. The CDR3 loop spans 13 amino acids. Trimming pared 5 bases from V and 1 base from J, leaving 8 bases between. CDR3 DNA sequence: TGTGCCAGCAGCCGAGGGATCCAAGAGACCCAGTACTTC. This translates into CASSRGIQETQYF.